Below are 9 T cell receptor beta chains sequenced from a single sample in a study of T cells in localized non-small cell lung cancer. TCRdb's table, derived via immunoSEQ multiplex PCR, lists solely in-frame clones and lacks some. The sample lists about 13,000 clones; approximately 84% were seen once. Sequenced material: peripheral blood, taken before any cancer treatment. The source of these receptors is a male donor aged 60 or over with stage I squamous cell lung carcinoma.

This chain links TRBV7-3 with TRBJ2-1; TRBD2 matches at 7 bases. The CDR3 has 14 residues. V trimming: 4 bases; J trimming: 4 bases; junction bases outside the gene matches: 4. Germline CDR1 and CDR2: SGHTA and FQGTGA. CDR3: CASSSGLGYNEQFF. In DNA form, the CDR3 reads TGTGCCAGCAGCTCCGGACTAGGGTACAATGAGCAGTTCTTC. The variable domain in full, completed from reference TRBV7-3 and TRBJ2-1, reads GAGVSQTPSNKVTEKGKYVELRCDPISGHTALYWYRQSLGQGPEFLIYFQGTGAADDSGLPNDRFFAVRPEGSVSTLKIQRTERGDSAVYLCASSSGLGYNEQFFGPGTRLTVL.

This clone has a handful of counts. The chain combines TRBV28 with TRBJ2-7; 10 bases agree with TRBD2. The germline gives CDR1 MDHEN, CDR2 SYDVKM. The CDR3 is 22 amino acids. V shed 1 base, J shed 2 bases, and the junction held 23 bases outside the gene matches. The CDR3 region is CASSLFEMIGGASGRGTYEQYF. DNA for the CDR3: TGTGCCAGCAGTTTATTCGAGATGATCGGGGGGGCTAGCGGGAGAGGGACCTACGAGCAGTACTTC.

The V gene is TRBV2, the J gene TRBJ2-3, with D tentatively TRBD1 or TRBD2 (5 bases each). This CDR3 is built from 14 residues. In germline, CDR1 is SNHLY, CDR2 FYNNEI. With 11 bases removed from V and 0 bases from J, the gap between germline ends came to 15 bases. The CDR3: CAGTRDRSTDTQYF. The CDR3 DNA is TGTGCCGGAACCCGGGACCGTAGCACAGATACGCAGTATTTT.

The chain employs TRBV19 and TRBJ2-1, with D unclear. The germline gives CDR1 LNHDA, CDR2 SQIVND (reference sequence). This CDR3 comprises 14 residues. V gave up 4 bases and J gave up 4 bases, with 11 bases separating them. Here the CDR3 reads CASSTSHNYNEQFF. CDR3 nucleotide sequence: TGTGCCAGTAGTACCTCACACAATTACAATGAGCAGTTCTTC.

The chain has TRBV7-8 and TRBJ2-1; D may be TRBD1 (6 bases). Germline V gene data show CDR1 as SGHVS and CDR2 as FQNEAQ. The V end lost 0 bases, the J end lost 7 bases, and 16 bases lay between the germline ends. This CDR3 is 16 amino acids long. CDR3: CASSLAFGQKGNEQFF. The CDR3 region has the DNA TGTGCCAGCAGCTTAGCGTTCGGACAGAAGGGAAATGAGCAGTTCTTC.

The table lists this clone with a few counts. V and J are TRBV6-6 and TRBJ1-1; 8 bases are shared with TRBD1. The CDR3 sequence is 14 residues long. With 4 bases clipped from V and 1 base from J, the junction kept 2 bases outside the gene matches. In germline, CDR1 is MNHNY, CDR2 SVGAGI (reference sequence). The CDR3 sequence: CASSWTGRNTEAFF. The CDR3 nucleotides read TGTGCCAGCAGTTGGACAGGGAGGAACACTGAAGCTTTCTTT.

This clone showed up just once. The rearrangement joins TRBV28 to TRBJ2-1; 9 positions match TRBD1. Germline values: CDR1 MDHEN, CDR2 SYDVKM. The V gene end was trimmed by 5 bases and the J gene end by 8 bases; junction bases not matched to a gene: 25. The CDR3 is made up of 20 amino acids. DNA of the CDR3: TGTGCCAGCAGTCCCATCGGGACAGGGTTCATAGCGGTAAAGAGAGATGAGCAGTTCTTC. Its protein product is CASSPIGTGFIAVKRDEQFF.

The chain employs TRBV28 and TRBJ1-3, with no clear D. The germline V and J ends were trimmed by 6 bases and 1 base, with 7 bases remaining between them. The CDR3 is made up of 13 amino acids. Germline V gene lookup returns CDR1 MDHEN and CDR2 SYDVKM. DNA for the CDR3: TGTGCCAGCAGATCCCCATCTGGAAACACCATATATTTT. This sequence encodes CASRSPSGNTIYF.

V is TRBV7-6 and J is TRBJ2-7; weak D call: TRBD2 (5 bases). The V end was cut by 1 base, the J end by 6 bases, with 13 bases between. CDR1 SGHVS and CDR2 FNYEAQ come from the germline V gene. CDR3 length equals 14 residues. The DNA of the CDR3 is TGTGCCAGCAGCTTAGGGGCGGGTTCGCCCGAGCAGTACTTC. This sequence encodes CASSLGAGSPEQYF.